This T cell receptor (beta chain) was captured in a study of blood T cell repertoires in COVID-19. Overall study: COVID-19 samples, acute and convalescent, were from the United States, Italy and Spain. Sources were T cells, B-cell-depleted T cells, or PBMCs; the material itself was cDNA or gDNA.

Sequencing was performed with immunoSEQ multiplex PCR; in TCRdb, only in-frame clones are kept and a portion is missing. The table has more than 150,000 clones, 88% seen once. With V trimmed by 8 bases and J by 11 bases, 9 bases remained unmatched. Germline CDR1 and CDR2: MNHEY and SMNVEV (reference sequence). The CDR3 has 14 amino acids. This rearrangement joins TRBV27 to TRBJ1-6; 10 positions agree with TRBD1. This sequence was found in a man aged 70 or older with active or convalescent COVID-19. Sequencing was carried out using peripheral blood. The CDR3 loop reads CASGPGQGMTPLHF. The DNA of the CDR3 is TGTGCCAGCGGTCCGGGACAGGGGATGACACCCCTCCACTTT.